A single sample is the source of the 14 T cell receptor beta chains below, sequenced in a study of response to subunit inactivated influenza vaccine. TCRdb reanalysed the RT-PCR reads using MiXCR and keeps one entry per CDR3 protein. Of more than 550,000 distinct CDR3 sequences in the sample, about 11% are singletons; the top ten hold roughly 11%. These same records also appear under a second study, on T cells expressing NK-cell markers. That investigation notes: Synthesis of TCR beta cDNA relied on 5'RACE template switching carrying UMIs.

Sequenced here: PBMCs from blood, sampled on the day of vaccination. These receptors were taken from a middle-aged man who received an inactivated influenza vaccine.

This clonotype was counted many times. The V call is TRBV12-3 or TRBV12-4, the J call TRBJ2-1, with D maybe TRBD2 (6 bases). Trimming stripped 3 bases from V and 6 bases from J, with 15 bases between. The CDR3 has 15 residues. The CDR3 region is CASSLEGINSNEQFF. CDR3 in DNA: TGTGCCAGCAGTTTGGAGGGAATTAATAGCAATGAGCAGTTCTTC.

This clonotype was seen ten or more times. The chain employs TRBV10-3 and TRBJ1-5, with a weak D call TRBD1 (6 bases). The CDR3 has 14 amino acids. The germline V gene has CDR1 ENHRY and CDR2 SYGVKD. Trimming removed 0 bases at V and 4 bases at J, with 7 bases between. The CDR3 spells CAISESRGNQPQHF. As DNA, the CDR3 is TGTGCCATCAGTGAGTCGAGGGGGAATCAGCCCCAGCATTTT.

CDR3 DNA: TGTGCCAGCAGCTCTTGGACAGGGGGCGGTAACTACGAGCAGTACTTC. Protein sequence: CASSSWTGGGNYEQYF. The chain has TRBV7-9 and TRBJ2-7; 11 positions agree with TRBD1. Losses at the gene ends were 4 bases for V and 3 bases for J; bases not matched to a gene: 8. The CDR3 extends over 16 amino acids. Germline V gene lookup returns CDR1 SEHNR and CDR2 FQNEAQ (reference sequence).

In this sample, this clonotype turned up a few times. The chain couples TRBV20-1 to TRBJ1-2, with D maybe TRBD1 (6 bases). CDR3 length: 11 residues. V was pared by 6 bases and J by 9 bases, with 14 bases between. Germline V gene data show CDR1 as DFQATT and CDR2 as SNEGSKA (reference sequence). Here the CDR3 reads CSAYRAPSYTF. The CDR3 DNA reads TGCAGTGCCTACAGGGCCCCGAGCTACACCTTC.

The J gene is TRBJ2-3, the V gene TRBV10-3; 9 bases match TRBD2. The CDR3 is 14 amino acids. Trimming cost V 5 bases and J 3 bases; bases outside gene matches: 3. Germline CDR1 reads ENHRY; CDR2 reads SYGVKD. The DNA of the CDR3 is TGTGCCATCAGTTTAGCGGGGGAGACAGATACGCAGTATTTT. Protein sequence: CAISLAGETDTQYF.

There are many counts of this clonotype. This chain links TRBV5-1 with TRBJ2-3; maybe TRBD2 (5 bases). CDR1 and CDR2 (germline): SGHRS, YFSETQ. V lost 2 bases and J lost 5, with 12 bases in between. The CDR3 has 14 residues. The CDR3 bases are TGCGCCAGCAGCTTTACTACTAGGAAAGATACGCAGTATTTT. Residues: CASSFTTRKDTQYF. The entire variable domain, with the rest obtained from reference TRBV5-1 and TRBJ2-3, is as follows: KAGVTQTPRYLIKTRGQQVTLSCSPISGHRSVSWYQQTPGQGLQFLFEYFSETQRNKGNFPGRFSGRQFSNSRSEMNVSTLELGDSALYLCASSFTTRKDTQYFGPGTRLTVL.

This clonotype has only a few counts. The chain is built from TRBV6-1 and TRBJ2-5; 12 positions match TRBD2. Trimming removed 7 bases from V and 2 bases from J; junction bases left unmatched: 5. This CDR3 has 15 amino acids. Germline V gene lookup returns CDR1 MNHNS and CDR2 SASEGT. CDR3 protein: CASTALAGGQETQYF. CDR3 DNA: TGTGCCAGCACCGCTCTAGCGGGAGGGCAAGAGACCCAGTACTTC.

This clonotype has a count of ten or more. This sequence joins TRBV7-2 and TRBJ1-2; no reliable D call. CDR3 length equals 12 residues. Germline CDR1 reads SGHTA; CDR2 reads FQGNSA. Trimming cost V 3 bases and J 4 bases, with 6 bases left between them. This CDR3 reads CASSFWGYGYTF. The CDR3 DNA reads as TGTGCCAGCAGCTTTTGGGGCTATGGCTACACCTTC.

The rearrangement joins TRBV4-2 to TRBJ2-3; 9 nucleotides line up with TRBD2. The germline CDR1 and CDR2 sequences are LGHNA and YNFKEQ. V shed 0 bases, J shed 4 bases, and the junction held 5 bases outside the gene matches. The CDR3 spans 16 residues. CDR3 sequence reads: CASSQDFQRGADTQYF. In DNA form, the CDR3 reads TGTGCCAGCAGCCAAGATTTTCAGCGGGGGGCAGATACGCAGTATTTT.

J is TRBJ1-1 and V is TRBV28; tentatively, D is TRBD1 (5 bases). With 3 bases removed from V and 11 bases from J, the gap between germline ends came to 13 bases. CDR1 and CDR2 (germline): MDHEN, SYDVKM. The length of the CDR3 is 12 residues. The chain's CDR3 is CASSFHQGRAFF. The CDR3 bases are TGTGCCAGCAGTTTTCATCAGGGTAGGGCTTTCTTT.

V and J are TRBV5-1 and TRBJ2-2; D is ambiguous. This CDR3 is 15 amino acids long. Trimming left V 5 bases short and J 4 bases short, with 15 bases between. The germline CDR1 and CDR2 sequences are SGHRS and YFSETQ. CDR3 protein: CASRAQLSSTGELFF. The CDR3 nucleotides are TGCGCCAGCAGGGCGCAGTTATCTTCCACCGGGGAGCTGTTTTTT.

This clonotype was seen at least ten times. Here the CDR3 DNA reads TGCAGTGCTAGACCAAGGACCCGTAGATCCTACAATGAGCAGTTCTTC. Its translation is CSARPRTRRSYNEQFF. The rearrangement joins TRBV20-1 to TRBJ2-1; no firm D call. Germline V gene sequence: CDR1 DFQATT, CDR2 SNEGSKA (reference sequence). The V end was cut by 2 bases, the J end by 1 base, with 15 bases between. The CDR3 is 16 amino acids.

This clonotype was observed a handful of times. J is TRBJ2-6 and V is TRBV12-3 or TRBV12-4, with 7 bases that match TRBD2. The CDR3 runs 15 residues. V shed 11 bases and J 0 bases; nucleotides not matched to a gene: 7. The CDR3 reads CAVGRGASGANVLTF. CDR3 DNA sequence: TGTGCCGTGGGGAGGGGAGCCTCTGGGGCCAACGTCCTGACTTTC.

The rearrangement uses TRBV20-1 and TRBJ2-7; 12 nucleotides align to TRBD2. Looked up from germline, CDR1 is DFQATT and CDR2 is SNEGSKA (reference sequence). V trimming: 1 base; J trimming: 1 base; junction bases outside the gene matches: 8. The CDR3 is 17 residues long. The CDR3 DNA follows: TGCAGTGCTAGAGGTTCTAGCGGGAGGGAAAGGTCCTACGAGCAGTACTTC. Protein product: CSARGSSGRERSYEQYF.